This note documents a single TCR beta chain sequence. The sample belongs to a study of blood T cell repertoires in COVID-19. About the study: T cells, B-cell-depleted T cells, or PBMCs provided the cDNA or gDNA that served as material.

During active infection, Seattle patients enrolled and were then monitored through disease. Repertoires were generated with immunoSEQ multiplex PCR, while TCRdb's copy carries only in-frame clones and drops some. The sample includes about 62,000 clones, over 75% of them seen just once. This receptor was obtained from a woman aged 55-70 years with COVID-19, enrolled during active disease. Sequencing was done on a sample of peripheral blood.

The CDR3 sequence: CATSRDSPVSSYEQYF. Here the CDR3 DNA reads TGTGCCACCAGCAGAGATTCGCCAGTTTCTTCCTACGAGCAGTACTTC. The V gene is TRBV15, the J gene TRBJ2-7; unclear D gene. This CDR3 spans 16 amino acids. Germline assignment: CDR1 LNHNV and CDR2 YYDKDF (reference sequence). Trimming removed 0 bases from V and 1 base from J, with 13 bases in between.